The next 30 T cell receptor beta chains were all read from a single sample in a study of response to subunit inactivated influenza vaccine. TCRdb re-analysed the RT-PCR reads in MiXCR, keeping a single row per CDR3 protein. The data show hundreds of thousands of distinct CDR3 sequences, with approximately 18% seen just once and under 13% held by the top ten. The sequenced sample was PBMCs from blood, obtained around 5 days after vaccination. These receptors all stem from a man aged 50-60 years who received an inactivated influenza vaccine.

This clonotype was seen just once. This sequence joins TRBV12-3 or TRBV12-4 and TRBJ2-1, with D maybe TRBD1 (7 bases). Between the trimmed V and J ends, which lost 1 base and 9 bases, there was a span of 22 bases. This CDR3 spans 17 amino acids. The CDR3 sequence is CASSLGGGGIRVSEQFF. CDR3 DNA: TGTGCCAGCAGTTTAGGAGGGGGCGGGATCAGGGTTAGTGAGCAGTTCTTC.

This clonotype has a handful of counts. This chain uses TRBV29-1 with TRBJ1-1, with D unclear. Germline-derived CDR1 and CDR2 are SQVTM and ANQGSEA. V was trimmed by 3 bases and J by 1 base, leaving 9 bases between them. The CDR3 contains 13 residues. The CDR3 spells CSVEEYGNTEAFF. The CDR3 DNA reads as TGCAGCGTTGAGGAATATGGGAACACTGAAGCTTTCTTT.

J is TRBJ2-5 and V is TRBV5-5; 7 bases align to TRBD2. The trim removed 3 bases at V and 2 bases at J, leaving 10 bases unmatched. The CDR3 spans 16 residues. Germline V gives CDR1 SGHKS, CDR2 YYEKEE (reference sequence). The CDR3 region has the DNA TGTGCCAGCAGCTCTCTAGGCGGGGGTATTCAAGAGACCCAGTACTTC. Protein: CASSSLGGGIQETQYF.

This clonotype turned up a few times. The rearrangement uses TRBV20-1 and TRBJ2-1, with TRBD2 as a possible D gene (9 bases). CDR1 DFQATT and CDR2 SNEGSKA come from the germline V gene (reference sequence). This CDR3 has 15 amino acids. Between the trimmed V and J ends, which lost 4 bases and 8 bases, there was a span of 21 bases. Here the CDR3 reads CSAISGSAGGYEQFF. CDR3 nucleotides: TGCAGTGCTATTAGCGGGAGCGCAGGGGGCTATGAGCAGTTCTTC.

The chain couples TRBV9 to TRBJ2-2; 10 bases line up with TRBD1. The J segment lost 8 bases and the V segment lost 3 bases, leaving 10 bases of the junction unmatched. Germline loops: CDR1 SGDLS, CDR2 YYNGEE. CDR3 length equals 16 residues. The DNA of the CDR3 is TGTGCCAGCAGCGCACAAGGGACAGGGGAGCGAGGGGAGCTGTTTTTT. Amino acid sequence: CASSAQGTGERGELFF. Full variable domain (outside the CDR3, taken from reference TRBV9 and TRBJ2-2): DSGVTQTPKHLITATGQRVTLRCSPRSGDLSVYWYQQSLDQGLQFLIQYYNGEERAKGNILERFSAQQFPDLHSELNLSSLELGDSALYFCASSAQGTGERGELFFGEGSRLTVL.

The V call is TRBV20-1, the J call TRBJ2-7; 7 nucleotides align to TRBD2. This CDR3 region has 14 residues. V lost 4 bases and J lost 4; bases outside the gene matches: 10. Per germline, CDR1 DFQATT and CDR2 SNEGSKA (reference sequence). In nucleotides, the CDR3 is TGCAGTGCTACCCGGGACTATGGTGCGTACGAGCAGTACTTC. This gives the protein CSATRDYGAYEQYF.

J is TRBJ2-1 and V is TRBV12-3 or TRBV12-4; TRBD2 agrees at 9 bases. Trimming took 8 bases from V and 7 from J; bases not matched to a gene: 3. There are 12 residues in the CDR3. The chain's CDR3 is CASVLAGNEQFF. The CDR3 bases are TGTGCCAGCGTGCTAGCGGGAAATGAGCAGTTCTTC.

This clonotype was seen more than once but under ten times. This chain uses TRBV5-1 with TRBJ2-1, with TRBD1 matching over 9 bases. The CDR3 loop spans 14 amino acids. V was clipped by 7 bases and J by 8 bases; unmatched bases: 10. The germline gives CDR1 SGHRS, CDR2 YFSETQ. The CDR3 reads CASGPGQGSHEQFF. CDR3 nucleotides: TGCGCCAGCGGACCGGGACAGGGTTCCCATGAGCAGTTCTTC.

The V call is TRBV12-3 or TRBV12-4, the J call TRBJ1-4; a weak D match, TRBD1 (6 bases). V lost 4 bases, J lost 7 bases, and 16 bases lay in between. The CDR3 has 15 residues. CDR3 loop: CASSYKGGGVEKLFF. The CDR3 coding sequence is TGTGCCAGCAGTTACAAAGGAGGGGGGGTTGAAAAACTGTTTTTT.

This rearrangement joins TRBV5-6 to TRBJ1-1; D not certain. The germline V and J ends were trimmed by 5 bases and 1 base, with 12 bases remaining between them. Germline V gives CDR1 SGHDT, CDR2 YYEEEE. This CDR3 region has 14 residues. As DNA, the CDR3 is TGTGCCAGCAGTAGGACCCTTGCGAACACTGAAGCTTTCTTT. This sequence encodes CASSRTLANTEAFF.

V is TRBV2 and J is TRBJ2-7; perhaps D is TRBD1 or TRBD2 (5 bases each). The CDR3 extends over 14 amino acids. V was trimmed by 7 bases and J by 0 bases, leaving 13 bases between them. CDR1 is SNHLY and CDR2 is FYNNEI in the germline V gene. DNA for the CDR3: TGTGCCAGCAAGCAGGGACGGCTCTCCTACGAGCAGTACTTC. Residues: CASKQGRLSYEQYF.

Concerning this clonotype itself: Germline and junction disagree at one end, which may indicate a read error. The chain has TRBV4-3 and TRBJ1-6; 11 bases align to TRBD1. Germline values: CDR1 LGHNA, CDR2 YSLEER. The CDR3 is 17 amino acids. This chain's CDR3 is CASSQRGQGDYHSPLHF. In DNA, the CDR3 is TGCGCCAGCAGCCAAAGGGGACAGGGGGACTATCATTCACCCCTCCACTTT.

The gene calls are TRBV5-6 and TRBJ1-4; 12 bases are shared with TRBD1. This CDR3 has 17 residues. The germline gives CDR1 SGHDT, CDR2 YYEEEE. Unmatched junction bases numbered 7, after V lost 4 bases and J lost 3 bases. CDR3 in DNA: TGTGCCAGCAGCGGCCGGGACAGGGGGCCGGCTAATGAAAAACTGTTTTTT. This sequence encodes CASSGRDRGPANEKLFF.

This clonotype came up many times. The rearrangement uses TRBV5-5 and TRBJ1-4; D remains ambiguous. The CDR3 has 11 residues. V dropped 5 bases and J dropped 6 bases, with 5 bases sitting between them. Germline values: CDR1 SGHKS, CDR2 YYEKEE (reference sequence). The chain's CDR3 is CASSSYEKLFF. The CDR3 nucleotides read TGTGCCAGCAGTTCGTATGAAAAACTGTTTTTT. Full variable domain (rest looked up from reference TRBV5-5 and TRBJ1-4): DAGVTQSPTHLIKTRGQQVTLRCSPISGHKSVSWYQQVLGQGPQFIFQYYEKEERGRGNFPDRFSARQFPNYSSELNVNALLLGDSALYLCASSSYEKLFFGSGTQLSVL.

V and J are TRBV9 and TRBJ1-1; D might be TRBD1 (6 bases). Germline values: CDR1 SGDLS, CDR2 YYNGEE. The CDR3 extends over 13 amino acids. Trimming took off 1 base at V and 6 bases at J, with 10 bases between the two ends. As DNA, the CDR3 is TGTGCCAGCAGCGTAACAGGGTTCGCTGAAGCTTTCTTT. This codes for CASSVTGFAEAFF.

This clonotype turned up a few times. The J gene is TRBJ2-5, the V gene TRBV20-1; TRBD2 aligns across 11 bases. V shed 6 bases and J 0 bases; nucleotides not matched to a gene: 6. Germline loops: CDR1 DFQATT, CDR2 SNEGSKA (reference sequence). This CDR3 contains 15 residues. CDR3 coding DNA: TGCAGTGCGCGGACTAGCGGGTGGTACCAAGAGACCCAGTACTTC. Residues: CSARTSGWYQETQYF.

CDR3 amino acids: CSVGTGLGYTF. The CDR3 DNA is TGCAGCGTGGGGACAGGATTAGGCTACACCTTC. The chain combines TRBV29-1 with TRBJ1-2, with 8 bases identical to TRBD1. Germline V CDR1 and CDR2: SQVTM, ANQGSEA. The J segment lost 8 bases and the V segment lost 6 bases, leaving 5 bases of the junction unmatched. CDR3 length: 11 amino acids.

J is TRBJ2-5 and V is TRBV11-2; a weak D match, TRBD2 (6 bases). The CDR3 is 13 residues long. The V and J ends lost 6 bases and 3 bases respectively, with 11 bases between them. The germline CDR1 and CDR2 sequences are SGHAT and FQNNGV. The CDR3 loop is CASSRRGKETQYF. The CDR3 DNA sequence: TGTGCCAGCAGTCGTCGGGGGAAAGAGACCCAGTACTTC.

This chain joins TRBV10-3 and TRBJ2-3; TRBD2 matches 8 bases. The J segment lost 11 bases and the V segment lost 8 bases, leaving 18 bases of the junction unmatched. Per the germline V gene, CDR1 is ENHRY and CDR2 is SYGVKD. This CDR3 has 15 amino acids. Written as DNA, the CDR3 is TGTGCCATCGGCCGCACGGGGGGGGATACAATGGGGCAGTATTTT. As protein: CAIGRTGGDTMGQYF.

The V and J genes are TRBV7-2 and TRBJ1-4; possible D gene TRBD1, 6 bases. V was shortened by 0 bases and J by 8 bases, with 13 bases between the two germline ends. This CDR3 is built from 15 residues. Germline-derived CDR1 and CDR2 are SGHTA and FQGNSA. CDR3 DNA: TGTGCCAGCAGCTTAGCCACAGGGCCTGAGGAAAAACTGTTTTTT. Encoded protein: CASSLATGPEEKLFF.

The rearrangement links TRBV28 to TRBJ2-3, with a tentative D call TRBD2 (6 bases). This CDR3 region has 16 residues. Trimming shortened V by 6 bases and J by 3 bases, and 19 bases separated the two germline ends. The germline V gene has CDR1 MDHEN and CDR2 SYDVKM. Here the CDR3 reads CASSHAGRGETDTQYF. The CDR3, as DNA: TGTGCCAGCAGCCACGCCGGGCGGGGTGAAACAGATACGCAGTATTTT.

This clonotype was recorded once. V gene TRBV7-9 combines with J gene TRBJ2-1; D call uncertain. Germline CDR1 SEHNR, CDR2 FQNEAQ (reference sequence). CDR3 size: 15 residues. V was trimmed by 6 bases and J by 7 bases, leaving 19 bases between them. The CDR3 bases are TGTGCCAGCAGGCGGCAGACGGGCCCTGGGAATGAGCAGTTCTTC. The encoded protein is CASRRQTGPGNEQFF.

This clonotype was counted between two and nine times. This sequence joins TRBV10-3 and TRBJ2-2; unclear D gene. This CDR3 is 14 amino acids long. Trimming pared 5 bases from V and 4 bases from J, leaving 11 bases between. Germline V lookup: CDR1 ENHRY, CDR2 SYGVKD. The CDR3 nucleotides are TGTGCCATCAGTCCGACGACGGTCACCGGGGAGCTGTTTTTT. Amino acids: CAISPTTVTGELFF.

The chain employs TRBV25-1 and TRBJ2-2; weak D call: TRBD2 (5 bases). Per the germline V gene, CDR1 is MGHDK and CDR2 is SYGVNS. V lost 1 base to trimming and J lost 2 bases, with 11 bases between them. The CDR3 is made up of 16 amino acids. The CDR3 DNA reads as TGTGCCAGCAGTGAATTTGGACTGACAAACACCGGGGAGCTGTTTTTT. Encoded protein: CASSEFGLTNTGELFF.

This clonotype showed up just a few times. This chain links TRBV24-1 with TRBJ1-5; D unclear. Germline lookup yields CDR1 KGHDR and CDR2 SFDVKD. The CDR3 extends over 16 amino acids. Trimming left V 4 bases short and J 0 bases short, with 12 bases between. The CDR3 protein is CATSDNPGSSNQPQHF. The DNA of the CDR3 is TGTGCCACCAGTGACAACCCCGGGAGTAGCAATCAGCCCCAGCATTTT.

This clonotype has more than one count but fewer than ten. This chain connects TRBV20-1 to TRBJ2-7, with D maybe TRBD2 (5 bases). CDR1 and CDR2 (germline): DFQATT, SNEGSKA (reference sequence). This CDR3 has 16 amino acids. V dropped 0 bases and J dropped 4 bases, with 19 bases sitting between them. In nucleotides, the CDR3 is TGCAGTGCTAGAGACTTTCCAGAGGGCACTTTTTACGAGCAGTACTTC. This translates into CSARDFPEGTFYEQYF.

In this sample, this clonotype turned up a few times. Here the CDR3 reads CSAEWTGSYEQYF. CDR3 bases: TGCAGTGCCGAGTGGACAGGGAGCTACGAGCAGTACTTC. The rearrangement joins TRBV20-1 to TRBJ2-7; 8 bases fit TRBD1. The J segment lost 3 bases and the V segment lost 6 bases, leaving 7 bases of the junction unmatched. The length of the CDR3 is 13 residues. Germline V gives CDR1 DFQATT, CDR2 SNEGSKA (reference sequence).

This clonotype was found a few times. The chain combines TRBV9 with TRBJ2-1; D possibly corresponds to TRBD1 (6 bases). In germline, CDR1 is SGDLS, CDR2 YYNGEE. CDR3 length: 14 amino acids. V lost 3 bases to trimming and J lost 10 bases, with 17 bases between them. DNA for the CDR3: TGTGCCAGCAGCGCATTAGGGGGAGAGAAGGAGCAGTTCTTC. Protein product: CASSALGGEKEQFF.

This sequence joins TRBV20-1 and TRBJ2-1; 8 bases map to TRBD1. J lost 5 bases, V lost 6 bases, and 3 bases had no gene match. From germline, CDR1 is DFQATT and CDR2 SNEGSKA (reference sequence). CDR3 length equals 12 residues. In DNA, the CDR3 is TGCAGTGCCGAGGACAGGGACAATGAGCAGTTCTTC. Its translation is CSAEDRDNEQFF.

This clonotype was recorded many times. The chain has TRBV10-3 and TRBJ2-3; possible D gene TRBD2, 6 bases. Germline values: CDR1 ENHRY, CDR2 SYGVKD. The CDR3 sequence is 14 residues long. With 2 bases removed from V and 0 bases from J, the gap between germline ends came to 6 bases. This CDR3 reads CAISEGGSTDTQYF. The CDR3 DNA is TGTGCCATCAGTGAGGGGGGGAGCACAGATACGCAGTATTTT.